Sequencing of this T cell receptor beta chain was carried out in a study of T cells in Graves' hyperthyroidism and ophthalmopathy (dated 2019 in TCRdb). As for the study more broadly: Peripheral blood was collected at initial diagnosis, before any treatment. A discovery cohort of about 95 patients, about 40 with Graves' ophthalmopathy and roughly 59 with stable Graves' hyperthyroidism, was used to find distinguishing TCR V-J signatures. For training and testing, the roughly 97 patients in the discovery cohort were randomly divided in a 7:3 ratio. After sampling, hyperthyroidism patients received methimazole starting at 30 mg daily, and ophthalmopathy patients received high-dose intravenous methylprednisolone. The paper reports TCR Vbeta CDR3 sequencing of approximately 140 peripheral blood samples: around 45 ophthalmopathy, approximately 74 hyperthyroidism and about 17 progressor patients. Prospective prediction of ophthalmopathy was tested in an independent validation cohort consisting of some 19 hyperthyroidism patients and some 15 patients who later progressed to ophthalmopathy. Thyroid tissue and blood T-cell repertoires from about 6 Graves' hyperthyroidism patients were also compared in the study. What the research found in general, with its limitations: A model built on a 13 V-J signature distinguished ophthalmopathy from stable hyperthyroidism, reaching over 85% sensitivity and about 81% specificity in cross-validation and 80%/75% in testing. Most expanded thyroid clonotypes (frequency above 0.001) were also detected in blood, suggesting blood repertoires may reflect thyroid immune responses. In validation, the model predicted progression to ophthalmopathy a median of about 5.9 months before onset, with about 71% sensitivity and roughly 79% specificity. No statistical method was used to set the sample size in advance, and investigators knew the group allocation.

Moderately to severely active disease, a Clinical Activity Score of at least 3, a NOSPECS grade of at least 4, and a duration under 3 months were present in ophthalmopathy patients. Any patient with an uncontrolled infection, another autoimmune disease, pregnancy or lactation was excluded. Diagnoses were established on the basis of clinical symptoms, serum thyroxine and TRAb, thyroid ultrasound, and orbital computed tomography. PBMCs were separated from roughly 10 ml of fresh peripheral blood using Ficoll-Paque density gradient centrifugation. Trizol reagent was used to extract total RNA, and RNA quality was then checked on an Agilent 2100 Bioanalyzer. This clonotype has ten or more counts. This receptor's antigen is unknown. It has no much larger one-base neighbor in the sample; base qualities were not kept. V loses 6 bases of germline sequence and J loses 5 bases, and the interval between the two ends is 19 bases. Inclusive of the bounding cysteine and phenylalanine, the CDR3 is 15 residues long. The only DNA kept is the CDR3, 45 bases in frame from the first base. Reading the germline V gene gives CDR1 MNHNS and CDR2 SASEGT.

Amplification of TCR beta CDR3 regions was carried out from RNA transcripts. The TCR CDR3 was subjected to a first round of RT-PCR using the HTBI primer set and the Qiagen OneStep RT-PCR kit. Libraries were constructed in a second round of multiplex PCR, after which size selection and purification were performed. Paired-end sequencing of the libraries was performed with 100 bp reads on an Illumina HiSeq2000. In the original analysis: Raw data were processed with SOAPnuke, discarding reads with adapters, uncalled bases, mean Phred below 15, or no exact constant-primer or identifier match. COPE v1.2.5 was used to merge high-quality paired reads, and clonotypes were defined as unique nucleotide sequences. MiTCR v1.1 was used to align the clonotypes against IMGT TRBV, TRBD and TRBJ reference segments. Only V-J combinations with frequency above 0.0001, covering approximately 99% of repertoires, were analysed. The TCS score was defined as F50 (clonal expansion) divided by E x V (chaos), with BLOSUM62-based TCRdist calculated between CDR3 peptides within each V-J. Welch's t-statistics and random forest reduced around 510 V-J features to 13, which were used in a naive Bayes classifier (R e1071). The public sequencing data were trimmed at Q25 with fastp and processed into clonotypes with MiXCR by TCRdb, which kept only in-frame beta chains. A single entry per CDR3 protein holds the most common genes and DNA from its merged rows. The V and J calls reflect TCRdb's pipeline rather than the authors' work. The sample profile shows approximately 570,000 distinct CDR3 sequences; around 20% of them were found once. Approximately 48% of the sample is taken by the ten largest.

Input material: blood. The sequence joins TRBV6-1 to TRBJ1-1, with the D gene not clear enough to name. This clonotype was obtained from a man between 35 and 55 years old with Graves' ophthalmopathy. The nucleotides are TGTGCCAGCAGCATACACCCCGGGGAGCGAACTGAAGCTTTCTTT. Its amino acids are CASSIHPGERTEAFF.